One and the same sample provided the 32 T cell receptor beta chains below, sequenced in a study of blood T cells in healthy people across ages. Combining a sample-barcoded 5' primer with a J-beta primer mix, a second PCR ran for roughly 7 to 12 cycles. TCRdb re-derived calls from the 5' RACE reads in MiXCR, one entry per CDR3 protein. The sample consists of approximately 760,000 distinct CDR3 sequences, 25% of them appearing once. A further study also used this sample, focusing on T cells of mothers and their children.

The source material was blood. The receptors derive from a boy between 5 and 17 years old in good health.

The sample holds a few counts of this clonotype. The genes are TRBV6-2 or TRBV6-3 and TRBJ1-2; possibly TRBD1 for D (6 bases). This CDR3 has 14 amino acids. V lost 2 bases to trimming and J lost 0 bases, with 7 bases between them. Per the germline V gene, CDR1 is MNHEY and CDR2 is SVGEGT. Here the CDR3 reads CASSYRGTNYGYTF. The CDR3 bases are TGTGCCAGCAGTTACAGGGGGACTAACTATGGCTACACCTTC.

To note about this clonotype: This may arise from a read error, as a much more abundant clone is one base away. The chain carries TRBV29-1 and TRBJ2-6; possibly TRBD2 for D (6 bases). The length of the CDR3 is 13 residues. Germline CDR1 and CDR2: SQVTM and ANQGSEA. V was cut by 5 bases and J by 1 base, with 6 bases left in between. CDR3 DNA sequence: TGCAGCGTTCGGGAGTCTGGGGCCAACGTCCTGACTTTC. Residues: CSVRESGANVLTF.

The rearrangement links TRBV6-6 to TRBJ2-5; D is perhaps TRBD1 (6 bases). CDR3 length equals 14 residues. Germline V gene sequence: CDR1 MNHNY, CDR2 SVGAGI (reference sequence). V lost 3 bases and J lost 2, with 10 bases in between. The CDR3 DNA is TGTGCCAGCAGTTATGGACAGACTCAAGAGACCCAGTACTTC. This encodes CASSYGQTQETQYF.

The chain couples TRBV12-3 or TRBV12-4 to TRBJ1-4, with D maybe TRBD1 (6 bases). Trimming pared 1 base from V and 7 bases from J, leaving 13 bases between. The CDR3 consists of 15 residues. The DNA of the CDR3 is TGTGCCAGCAGTTTAGGGGCAGGGGCAGGTGAAAAACTGTTTTTT. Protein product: CASSLGAGAGEKLFF.

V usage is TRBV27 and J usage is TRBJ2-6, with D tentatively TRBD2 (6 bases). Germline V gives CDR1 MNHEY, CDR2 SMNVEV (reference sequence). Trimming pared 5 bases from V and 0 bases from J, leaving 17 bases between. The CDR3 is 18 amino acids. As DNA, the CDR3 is TGTGCCAGCAGTCCTGCGGGACTTCGGAGCTCTGGGGCCAACGTCCTGACTTTC. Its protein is CASSPAGLRSSGANVLTF.

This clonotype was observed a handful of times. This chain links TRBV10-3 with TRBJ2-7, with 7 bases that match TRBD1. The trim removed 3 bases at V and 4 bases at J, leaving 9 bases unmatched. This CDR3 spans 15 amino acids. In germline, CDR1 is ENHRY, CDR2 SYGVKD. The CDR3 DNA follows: TGTGCCATCAGTGATCCGGTGACAGGGTGGTACGAGCAGTACTTC. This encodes CAISDPVTGWYEQYF.

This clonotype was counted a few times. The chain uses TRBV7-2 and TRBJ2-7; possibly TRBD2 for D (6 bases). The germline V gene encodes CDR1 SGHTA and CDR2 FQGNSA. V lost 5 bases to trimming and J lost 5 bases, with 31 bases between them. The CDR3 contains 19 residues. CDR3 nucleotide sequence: TGTGCCAGCAGCCTTAGTTTTGAGCGGGCACTAGACGGTTCCGACGAGCAGTACTTC. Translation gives CASSLSFERALDGSDEQYF.

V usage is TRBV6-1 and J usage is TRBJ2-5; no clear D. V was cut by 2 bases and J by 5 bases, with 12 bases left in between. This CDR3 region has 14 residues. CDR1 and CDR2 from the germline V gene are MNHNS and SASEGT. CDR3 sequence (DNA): TGTGCCAGCAGTGAAATTACAGAGAGGGAGACCCAGTACTTC. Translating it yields CASSEITERETQYF.

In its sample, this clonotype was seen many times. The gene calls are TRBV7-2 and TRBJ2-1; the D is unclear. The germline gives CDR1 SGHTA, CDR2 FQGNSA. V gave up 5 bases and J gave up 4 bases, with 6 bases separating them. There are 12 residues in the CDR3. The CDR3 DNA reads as TGTGCCAGCAGCGCATTATACAATGAGCAGTTCTTC. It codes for CASSALYNEQFF.

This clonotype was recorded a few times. DNA for the CDR3: TGTGCCAGCACCCAAGATCAAGGGGACAGAAACTATGGCTACACCTTC. Its translation is CASTQDQGDRNYGYTF. The chain has TRBV2 and TRBJ1-2; TRBD1 matches 7 bases. This CDR3 has 16 amino acids. Germline V lookup: CDR1 SNHLY, CDR2 FYNNEI. With 7 bases clipped from V and 2 bases from J, the junction kept 13 bases outside the gene matches.

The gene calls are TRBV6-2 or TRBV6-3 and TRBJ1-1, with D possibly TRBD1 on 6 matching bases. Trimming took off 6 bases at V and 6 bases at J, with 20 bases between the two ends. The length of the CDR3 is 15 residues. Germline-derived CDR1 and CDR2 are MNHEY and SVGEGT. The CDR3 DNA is TGTGCCAGCAGCCTACAGGGACGCGGACTAGCTGAAGCTTTCTTT. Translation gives CASSLQGRGLAEAFF.

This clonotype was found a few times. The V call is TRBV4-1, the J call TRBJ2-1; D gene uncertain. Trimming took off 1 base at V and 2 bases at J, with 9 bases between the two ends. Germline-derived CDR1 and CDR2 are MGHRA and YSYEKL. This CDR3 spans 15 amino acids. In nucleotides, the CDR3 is TGCGCCAGCAGCCAAGTACGATTAGCCTACAATGAGCAGTTCTTC. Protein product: CASSQVRLAYNEQFF.

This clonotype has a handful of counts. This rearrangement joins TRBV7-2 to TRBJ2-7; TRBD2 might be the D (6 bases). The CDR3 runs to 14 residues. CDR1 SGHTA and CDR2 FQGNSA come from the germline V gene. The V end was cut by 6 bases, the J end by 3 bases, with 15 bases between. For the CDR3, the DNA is TGTGCCAGCAGGCCCTCGGGGGTCCTCTACGAGCAGTACTTC. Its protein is CASRPSGVLYEQYF.

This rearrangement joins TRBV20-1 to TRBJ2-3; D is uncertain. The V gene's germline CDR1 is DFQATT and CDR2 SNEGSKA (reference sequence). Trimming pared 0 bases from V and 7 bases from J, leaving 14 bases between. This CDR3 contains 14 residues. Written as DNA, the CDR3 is TGCAGTGCTAGAGATGGGAAGGCGCGGAATACGCAGTATTTT. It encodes CSARDGKARNTQYF.

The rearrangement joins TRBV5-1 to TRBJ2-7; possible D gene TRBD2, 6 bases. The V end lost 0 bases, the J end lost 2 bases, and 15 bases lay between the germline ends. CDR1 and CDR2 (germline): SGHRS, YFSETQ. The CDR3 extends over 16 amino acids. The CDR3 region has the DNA TGCGCCAGCAGCTTGGCCTTTAGCTCGGGGGCCTACGAGCAGTACTTC. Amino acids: CASSLAFSSGAYEQYF.

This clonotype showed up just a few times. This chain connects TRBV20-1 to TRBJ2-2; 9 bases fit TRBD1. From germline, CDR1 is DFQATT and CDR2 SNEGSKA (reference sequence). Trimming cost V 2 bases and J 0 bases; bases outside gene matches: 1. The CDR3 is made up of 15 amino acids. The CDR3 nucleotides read TGCAGTGCTAGAACAGGGGGCGCGAACACCGGGGAGCTGTTTTTT. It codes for CSARTGGANTGELFF.

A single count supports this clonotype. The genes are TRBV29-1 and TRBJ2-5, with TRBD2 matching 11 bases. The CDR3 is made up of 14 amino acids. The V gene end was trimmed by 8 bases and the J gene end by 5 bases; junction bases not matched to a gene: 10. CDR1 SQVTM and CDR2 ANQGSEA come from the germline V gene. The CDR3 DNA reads TGCAGCATAGAACTAGCGGGGGAGGGTGAGACCCAGTACTTC. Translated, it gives CSIELAGEGETQYF.

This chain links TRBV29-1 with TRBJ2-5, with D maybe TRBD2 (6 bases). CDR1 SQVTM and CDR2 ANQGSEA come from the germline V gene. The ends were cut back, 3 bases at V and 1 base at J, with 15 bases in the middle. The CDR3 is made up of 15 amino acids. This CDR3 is CSVDFRGTPQETQYF. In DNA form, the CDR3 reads TGCAGCGTTGACTTCCGGGGGACCCCCCAAGAGACCCAGTACTTC.

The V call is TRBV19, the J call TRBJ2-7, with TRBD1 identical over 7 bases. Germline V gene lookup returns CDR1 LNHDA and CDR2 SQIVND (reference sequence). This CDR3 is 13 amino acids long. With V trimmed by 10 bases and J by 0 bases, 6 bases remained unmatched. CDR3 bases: TGTGCCACCGCAGGACAGGACTCCTACGAGCAGTACTTC. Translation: CATAGQDSYEQYF.

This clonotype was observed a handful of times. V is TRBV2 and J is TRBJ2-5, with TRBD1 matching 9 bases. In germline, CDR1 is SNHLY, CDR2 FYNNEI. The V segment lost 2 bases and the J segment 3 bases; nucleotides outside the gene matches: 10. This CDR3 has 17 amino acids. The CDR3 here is CASSEWQGTGREETQYF. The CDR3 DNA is TGTGCCAGCAGTGAATGGCAGGGGACAGGGCGCGAAGAGACCCAGTACTTC.

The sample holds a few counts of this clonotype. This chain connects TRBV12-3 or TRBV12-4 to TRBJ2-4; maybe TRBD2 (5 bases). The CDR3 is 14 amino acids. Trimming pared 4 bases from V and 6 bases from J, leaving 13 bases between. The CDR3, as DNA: TGTGCCAGCAGTTCTGACCCGGGATCAAACATTCAGTACTTC. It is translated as CASSSDPGSNIQYF.

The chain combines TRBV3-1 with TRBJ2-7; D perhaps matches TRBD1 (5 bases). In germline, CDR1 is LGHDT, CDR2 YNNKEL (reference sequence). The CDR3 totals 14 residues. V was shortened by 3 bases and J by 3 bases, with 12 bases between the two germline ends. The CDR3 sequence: CASSHFSRDYEQYF. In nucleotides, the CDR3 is TGTGCCAGCAGCCATTTTTCCAGGGACTACGAGCAGTACTTC.

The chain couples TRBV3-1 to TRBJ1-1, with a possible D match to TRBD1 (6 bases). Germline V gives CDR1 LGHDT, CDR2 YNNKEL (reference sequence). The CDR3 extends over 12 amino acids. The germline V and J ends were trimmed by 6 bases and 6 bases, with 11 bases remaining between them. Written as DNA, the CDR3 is TGTGCCAGCAGTCCTAGGGGGGCTGAAGCTTTCTTT. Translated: CASSPRGAEAFF.

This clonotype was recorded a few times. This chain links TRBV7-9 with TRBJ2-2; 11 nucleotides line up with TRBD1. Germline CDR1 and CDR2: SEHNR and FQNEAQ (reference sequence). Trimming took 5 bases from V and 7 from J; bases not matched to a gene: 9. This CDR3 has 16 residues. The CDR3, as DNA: TGTGCCAGCAGCCTCGGACAGGGGGCAAGATACGGGGAGCTGTTTTTT. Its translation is CASSLGQGARYGELFF.

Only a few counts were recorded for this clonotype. In DNA, the CDR3 is TGTGCCACCCGACCTGGACCCTGGGTAGGCATTCAGTACTTC. Translated, it gives CATRPGPWVGIQYF. The V gene is TRBV24-1, the J gene TRBJ2-4; D remains unclear. Germline lookup yields CDR1 KGHDR and CDR2 SFDVKD. Trimming removed 9 bases at V and 9 bases at J, with 20 bases between. This CDR3 has 14 amino acids.

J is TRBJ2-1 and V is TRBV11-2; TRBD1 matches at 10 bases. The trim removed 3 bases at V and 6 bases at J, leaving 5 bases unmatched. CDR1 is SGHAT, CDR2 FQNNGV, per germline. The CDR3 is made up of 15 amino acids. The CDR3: CASSFRTGGLNEQFF. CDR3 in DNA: TGTGCCAGCAGCTTCCGGACAGGGGGTCTCAATGAGCAGTTCTTC.

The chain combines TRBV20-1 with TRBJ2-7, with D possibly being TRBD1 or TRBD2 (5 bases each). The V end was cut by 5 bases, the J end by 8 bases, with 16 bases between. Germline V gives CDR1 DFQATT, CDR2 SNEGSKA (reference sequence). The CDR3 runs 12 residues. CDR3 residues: CSAYGAVFQQYF. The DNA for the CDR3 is TGCAGTGCTTACGGGGCAGTATTTCAGCAGTACTTC.

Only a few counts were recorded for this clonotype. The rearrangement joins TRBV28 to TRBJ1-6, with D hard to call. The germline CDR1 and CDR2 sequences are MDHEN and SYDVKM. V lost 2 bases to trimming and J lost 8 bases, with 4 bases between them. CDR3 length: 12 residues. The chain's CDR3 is CASSLTYSPLHF. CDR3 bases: TGTGCCAGCAGTTTAACTTATTCACCCCTCCACTTT.

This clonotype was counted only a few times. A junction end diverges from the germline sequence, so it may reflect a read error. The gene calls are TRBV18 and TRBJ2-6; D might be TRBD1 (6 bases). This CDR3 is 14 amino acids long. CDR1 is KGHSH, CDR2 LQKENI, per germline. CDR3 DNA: TGTGCCGGCTCACAGGGTTCTGGGGCCAACGTCCTGACTTTC. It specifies CAGSQGSGANVLTF.

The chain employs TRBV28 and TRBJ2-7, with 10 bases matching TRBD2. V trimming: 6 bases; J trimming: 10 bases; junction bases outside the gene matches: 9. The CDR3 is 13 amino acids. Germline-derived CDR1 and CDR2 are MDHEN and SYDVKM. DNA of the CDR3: TGTGCCAGCAGCCCTCCGGGACTAGCGATCCAGTACTTC. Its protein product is CASSPPGLAIQYF. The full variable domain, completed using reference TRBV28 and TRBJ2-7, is DVKVTQSSRYLVKRTGEKVFLECVQDMDHENMFWYRQDPGLGLRLIYFSYDVKMKEKGDIPEGYSVSREKKERFSLILESASTNQTSMYLCASSPPGLAIQYFGPGTRLTVT.

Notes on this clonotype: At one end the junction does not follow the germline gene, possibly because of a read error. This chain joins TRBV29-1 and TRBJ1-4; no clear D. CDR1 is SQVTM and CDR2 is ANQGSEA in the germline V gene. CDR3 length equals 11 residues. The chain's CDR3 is CSVMGGEKLFF. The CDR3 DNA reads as TGTAGCGTTATGGGAGGGGAAAAACTGTTTTTT.

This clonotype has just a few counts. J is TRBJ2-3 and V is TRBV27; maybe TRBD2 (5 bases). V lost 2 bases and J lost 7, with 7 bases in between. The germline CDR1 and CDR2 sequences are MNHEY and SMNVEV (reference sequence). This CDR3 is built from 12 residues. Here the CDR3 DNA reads TGTGCCAGCAGTTTAGAGGGAAATACGCAGTATTTT. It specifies CASSLEGNTQYF.